The 9 T cell receptor beta chains below come from one sample, sequenced in a study of Ad26.COV2.S vaccination and SARS-CoV-2 variants. The table came from immunoSEQ multiplex PCR; TCRdb's copy has only in-frame clones and leaves some out. Of 350,000 to 600,000 clones in the sample, around 89% were seen once. The treatment was: roughly 20 received Ad26.COV2.S at low or high dose, single or two shots; roughly 5 received placebo; per-sample allocation not given. On day 63 after the first injection, vaccine and placebo recipients gave samples. Sequencing used peripheral blood, obtained in a trial of Ad26.COV2.S vaccine versus placebo. The receptors originated from a person between 18 and 65 years old who received the Ad26.COV2.S COVID-19 vaccine or a placebo.

This sequence joins TRBV18 and TRBJ2-7; 12 bases align to TRBD2. V shed 3 bases and J 2 bases; nucleotides not matched to a gene: 11. CDR3 length equals 18 residues. Looked up from germline, CDR1 is KGHSH and CDR2 is LQKENI. The CDR3 here is CASSPGALLAGGTYEQYF. The CDR3 nucleotides are TGTGCCAGCTCACCGGGGGCATTGCTAGCGGGAGGGACCTACGAGCAGTACTTC.

This clone appeared a single time. This chain connects TRBV20-1 to TRBJ1-2, with TRBD1 identical over 9 bases. This CDR3 has 14 residues. Looked up from germline, CDR1 is DFQATT and CDR2 is SNEGSKA (reference sequence). Trimming took 3 bases from V and 8 from J; bases not matched to a gene: 10. CDR3 sequence reads: CSASRQGDDWGYTF. Here the CDR3 DNA reads TGCAGTGCTAGTCGACAGGGGGATGATTGGGGCTACACCTTC.

The V and J genes are TRBV20-1 and TRBJ2-7, with D tentatively TRBD1 (5 bases). V gave up 3 bases and J gave up 2 bases, with 14 bases separating them. In germline, CDR1 is DFQATT, CDR2 SNEGSKA (reference sequence). This CDR3 spans 14 amino acids. CDR3 sequence: CSASRAAGPYEQYF. The CDR3, as DNA: TGCAGTGCTAGTCGGGCGGCAGGGCCCTACGAGCAGTACTTC.

This chain uses TRBV2 with TRBJ2-5; a weak D match, TRBD2 (5 bases). CDR1 SNHLY and CDR2 FYNNEI come from the germline V gene. V shed 7 bases and J shed 4 bases, with 19 bases lying between them. The length of the CDR3 is 15 residues. As DNA, the CDR3 is TGTGCCAGCAAAAACGGGTGGAGGACGGGAGAGACCCAGTACTTC. Encoded protein: CASKNGWRTGETQYF.

J is TRBJ2-7 and V is TRBV7-2; D may be TRBD1 (5 bases). The CDR3 loop spans 16 amino acids. Germline CDR1 reads SGHTA; CDR2 reads FQGNSA. The germline V and J ends were trimmed by 1 base and 2 bases, with 15 bases remaining between them. The CDR3 region is CASSLGGQGLTYEQYF. The CDR3 DNA is TGTGCCAGCAGCTTAGGGGGCCAGGGCCTCACCTACGAGCAGTACTTC.

The J gene is TRBJ1-6, the V gene TRBV7-9; TRBD1 is a possible D gene (6 bases). This CDR3 has 14 residues. The V gene lost 6 bases and the J gene lost 7 bases, with 13 bases spanning the gap. CDR1 and CDR2 from the germline V gene are SEHNR and FQNEAQ (reference sequence). CDR3 in amino acids: CASSYREGNSPLHF. Here the CDR3 DNA reads TGTGCCAGCAGTTACAGGGAAGGAAATTCACCCCTCCACTTT.

The genes are TRBV6-2 or TRBV6-3 and TRBJ2-7, with 10 bases fitting TRBD1. V dropped 5 bases and J dropped 3; count of bases not matched to a gene: 7. This CDR3 is 15 amino acids long. Germline lookup yields CDR1 MNHEY and CDR2 SVGEGT. The CDR3 protein is CASSNPGQGYYEQYF. In DNA form, the CDR3 reads TGTGCCAGCAGTAACCCGGGACAGGGGTACTACGAGCAGTACTTC.

The J gene is TRBJ2-7, the V gene TRBV6-5; D might be TRBD1 (8 bases). The CDR3 is 16 amino acids. CDR1 is MNHEY, CDR2 SVGAGI, per germline. Trimming left V 3 bases short and J 1 base short, with 16 bases between. This CDR3 is CASSYQTGGGSYEQYF. The CDR3 DNA reads as TGTGCCAGCAGTTATCAAACAGGGGGGGGTTCCTACGAGCAGTACTTC.

The V and J genes are TRBV30 and TRBJ2-7; D unclear. Germline CDR1 GTSNPN, CDR2 SVGIG (reference sequence). This CDR3 region has 13 residues. V lost 1 base and J lost 6, with 13 bases in between. The CDR3 region has the DNA TGTGCCTGGAGTGAAGATAGTTTACGCGAGCAGTACTTC. As protein: CAWSEDSLREQYF.